The following is a T cell receptor beta chain sequence with its context. Produced via immunoSEQ multiplex PCR; TCRdb's table is partial and in-frame only. The table records about 48,000 clones, 65% to 85% of them present only once. The data were obtained in a study of OX40 agonist ivuxolimab in advanced cancers. CDR3 length: 13 amino acids. V lost 0 bases, J lost 6 bases, and 1 base stayed unmatched. CDR1 SGHNT and CDR2 YYREEE come from the germline V gene (reference sequence). This clonotype was obtained from an adult with an advanced solid tumor such as melanoma, head and neck, liver or kidney cancer. This chain connects TRBV5-4 to TRBJ1-2; the match to TRBD1 covers 8 bases. The sample in question was CD4+ or CD8+ T cells sorted from blood, obtained in a trial of the OX40 agonist ivuxolimab. The CDR3 loop is CASSLGTGHGYTF. In DNA form, the CDR3 reads TGTGCCAGCAGCTTGGGGACAGGGCATGGCTACACCTTC.